The present T cell receptor beta chain was sequenced within a study of cytomegalovirus exposure and HLA in healthy donors. Notes on the study in general: Later analysis suggested most CMV-associated TCR beta chains were HLA-restricted.

Only one count was recorded for this clone. Antigen specificity is unknown. PCR primers comprised 60 Vbeta and 13 Jbeta primers. Generated by immunoSEQ multiplex PCR, the TCRdb table keeps only in-frame clones and is missing some. Of 100,000 to 150,000 clones in the sample, around 70% were seen once. Unrecorded for this donor was the CMV serostatus. Sequences were obtained from PBMCs. The sequence derives from a human donor in good health.

The CDR3 spells CSVGYKSGGMNTEAFF. CDR3 nucleotides: TGCAGCGTTGGCTACAAGTCAGGAGGTATGAACACTGAAGCTTTCTTT. This chain links TRBV29-1 with TRBJ1-1; D not resolved. The germline V gene encodes CDR1 SQVTM and CDR2 ANQGSEA. The CDR3 has 16 amino acids. The V gene lost 4 bases and the J gene lost 0 bases, with 18 bases spanning the gap.